Sequencing of this T cell receptor beta chain was carried out in a study of CXCR3-negative and CXCR3-positive naive CD8 T cells. On the study more broadly: The dataset comprises some 130 million TRB reads in total, with about 1.5 +/- 0.3 million reads per library.

This CDR3 contains 13 residues. CDR1 DFQATT and CDR2 SNEGSKA come from the germline V gene (reference sequence). Notes on the study in general: More hydrophobic TRB CDR3s occurred in CXCR3-positive than in CXCR3-negative naive cells. The study found that naive CXCR3-negative and CXCR3-positive cells shared TRBV-TRBJ usage, while memory cells differed. After cryopreservation, expression of CXCR3 was partially reduced, and most assays were run with fresh PBMCs.

The authors gated naive CD8+ T cells as CD45RO-CCR7+CD27+CD95-. About this clonotype itself: Antigen: not known.

The TRB libraries of cDNA were built by UMI-labeled 5' RACE. No DNA is given; TCRdb re-called the 5' RACE reads and lists each CDR3 protein once. This sample's clone table lists about 89,000 distinct CDR3 sequences. The clonotype originates from a human donor in good health. Some clones in this sample may be carry-over from other donors' samples. The sample consisted of naive CXCR3+ CD8+ T cells from blood. Subset denoted: CD45RO-CCR7+CD27+CD95- naive CD8+ T cells expressing CXCR3 (TNR3+). The chain employs TRBV20-1 and TRBJ2-1. CDR3 residues: CSARSESYNEQFF.